The 17 T cell receptor beta chains given below trace back to one sample, sequenced in a study of control samples from healthy donors and cancer patients. Sequencing was performed with immunoSEQ multiplex PCR; in TCRdb, only in-frame clones are kept and a portion is missing. The sample includes 100,000 to 150,000 clones, 80% to 95% of them seen just once. The sample was blood. All receptors come from a man aged 40-49 years in good health.

The rearrangement uses TRBV4-2 and TRBJ2-2; 10 bases map to TRBD2. Germline loops: CDR1 LGHNA, CDR2 YNFKEQ. This CDR3 has 18 amino acids. With V trimmed by 5 bases and J by 4 bases, 13 bases remained unmatched. CDR3 protein: CASSTQPSGGVSTGELFF. The CDR3 DNA follows: TGTGCCAGCAGCACTCAGCCCAGCGGGGGGGTGAGCACCGGGGAGCTGTTTTTT.

V and J are TRBV5-1 and TRBJ1-1, with D possibly matching TRBD1 (6 bases). Between the trimmed V and J ends, which lost 4 bases and 1 base, there was a span of 17 bases. Germline V lookup: CDR1 SGHRS, CDR2 YFSETQ. The CDR3 has 16 amino acids. Here the CDR3 reads CASSVGTGTPNTEAFF. In nucleotides, the CDR3 is TGCGCCAGCAGCGTTGGTACCGGGACACCGAACACTGAAGCTTTCTTT.

The rearrangement links TRBV6-5 to TRBJ2-1, with 8 bases identical to TRBD1. V dropped 6 bases and J dropped 7; count of bases not matched to a gene: 5. This CDR3 comprises 13 residues. The germline CDR1 and CDR2 sequences are MNHEY and SVGAGI. The CDR3 DNA follows: TGTGCCAGCAGGTGGGACAGGCCTAATGAGCAGTTCTTC. Translating it yields CASRWDRPNEQFF.

This clone turned up a few times. This chain joins TRBV7-9 and TRBJ2-1; D remains unclear. Germline V gives CDR1 SEHNR, CDR2 FQNEAQ (reference sequence). Trimming shortened V by 2 bases and J by 3 bases, and 17 bases separated the two germline ends. The CDR3 contains 17 residues. CDR3 residues: CASSLSVGQEFYNEQFF. Here the CDR3 DNA reads TGTGCCAGCAGCTTAAGTGTTGGCCAGGAGTTCTACAATGAGCAGTTCTTC.

In DNA, the CDR3 is TGTGCGCAGGCTCCAGGTTCGGCGGACACTGAAGCTTTCTTT. It translates to CAQAPGSADTEAFF. V gene TRBV7-9 combines with J gene TRBJ1-1; no definite D call. Germline-derived CDR1 and CDR2 are SEHNR and FQNEAQ (reference sequence). There are 14 residues in the CDR3.

V usage is TRBV9 and J usage is TRBJ2-3, with D unresolved. This CDR3 is built from 13 residues. CDR1 and CDR2 (germline): SGDLS, YYNGEE. V shed 3 bases and J shed 2 bases, with 7 bases lying between them. CDR3 loop: CASSAANTDTQYF. CDR3 sequence (DNA): TGTGCCAGCAGCGCCGCCAACACAGATACGCAGTATTTT.

This clone was seen only once. The chain employs TRBV18 and TRBJ2-1; D unresolved. V was pared by 0 bases and J by 7 bases, with 7 bases between. Germline CDR1 and CDR2: KGHSH and LQKENI. The CDR3 has 13 amino acids. The CDR3 loop is CASSPPIVNEQFF. The CDR3 DNA is TGTGCCAGCTCACCACCGATCGTGAATGAGCAGTTCTTC.

The chain joins TRBV28 to TRBJ1-6, with TRBD1 matching over 8 bases. There are 17 residues in the CDR3. The ends lost 2 bases at V and 11 bases at J; junction bases unmatched: 14. Germline loops: CDR1 MDHEN, CDR2 SYDVKM. In DNA, the CDR3 is TGTGCCAGCAGTTTAATCTTCTGGGGGGACAGGCCGCCACCCCTCCACTTT. Protein: CASSLIFWGDRPPPLHF.

V gene TRBV19 combines with J gene TRBJ2-5; D could derive from TRBD1 or TRBD2 (7 bases each). Germline lookup yields CDR1 LNHDA and CDR2 SQIVND (reference sequence). The CDR3 totals 15 residues. V lost 3 bases to trimming and J lost 4 bases, with 15 bases between them. The CDR3 coding sequence is TGTGCCAGTAGTATTTCAGGGGGGGAGTTAGAGACCCAGTACTTC. Its protein is CASSISGGELETQYF.

This clone was seen a handful of times. V is TRBV30 and J is TRBJ1-1; D is ambiguous. The germline gives CDR1 GTSNPN, CDR2 SVGIG (reference sequence). The CDR3 is 12 residues long. V was cut by 2 bases and J by 3 bases, with 7 bases left in between. The CDR3 DNA is TGTGCCTGGAGTCGGATGGACACTGAAGCTTTCTTT. This gives the protein CAWSRMDTEAFF.

This chain connects TRBV5-4 to TRBJ2-3; D possibly matches TRBD1 or TRBD2 (5 bases each). Germline loops: CDR1 SGHNT, CDR2 YYREEE (reference sequence). This CDR3 contains 14 residues. Between the trimmed V and J ends, which lost 4 bases and 8 bases, there was a span of 17 bases. CDR3 sequence (DNA): TGTGCCAGCAGCCCGAGGGGTGTGGGCGGTACGCAGTATTTT. This translates into CASSPRGVGGTQYF.

V gene TRBV12-5 combines with J gene TRBJ1-1; D perhaps matches TRBD1 (5 bases). This CDR3 comprises 14 residues. Trimming pared 1 base from V and 6 bases from J, leaving 12 bases between. Germline CDR1 reads LGHNT; CDR2 reads FRNRAP. CDR3 DNA: TGTGCTAGTGGTTTGGGAGGGGTCGGCTCTGAAGCTTTCTTT. Protein sequence: CASGLGGVGSEAFF.

The rearrangement uses TRBV6-5 and TRBJ2-3; TRBD2 might be the D (5 bases). This CDR3 contains 14 residues. V lost 6 bases and J lost 1, with 11 bases in between. Germline loops: CDR1 MNHEY, CDR2 SVGAGI. The CDR3 nucleotides read TGTGCCAGCAGCCGGGGATTTCGCACAGATACGCAGTATTTT. The encoded protein is CASSRGFRTDTQYF.

The V and J genes are TRBV2 and TRBJ2-1, with D possibly called TRBD1 or TRBD2 (6 bases each). The CDR3 totals 15 residues. Germline-derived CDR1 and CDR2 are SNHLY and FYNNEI. The ends were cut back, 8 bases at V and 3 bases at J, with 17 bases in the middle. The CDR3 region has the DNA TGTGCCAGCGCAGTCAACGGGGGCCTCTACAATGAGCAGTTCTTC. Protein: CASAVNGGLYNEQFF.

The CDR3: CASSQGGGDRSEKLFF. The CDR3 region has the DNA TGTGCCAGCAGCCAAGGGGGAGGGGACAGATCTGAAAAACTGTTTTTT. This chain connects TRBV28 to TRBJ1-4; 7 nucleotides align to TRBD1. The trim removed 6 bases at V and 7 bases at J, leaving 14 bases unmatched. Germline loops: CDR1 MDHEN, CDR2 SYDVKM. The CDR3 has 16 amino acids.

This clone has more than one count but fewer than ten. J is TRBJ1-4 and V is TRBV30; D is uncertain. The germline V gene encodes CDR1 GTSNPN and CDR2 SVGIG (reference sequence). The CDR3 is made up of 15 amino acids. V was clipped by 1 base and J by 4 bases, with 13 bases between them. CDR3 DNA: TGTGCCTGGAGTGCTTTCGACGGAAATAATGAAAAACTGTTTTTT. Protein sequence: CAWSAFDGNNEKLFF.

J is TRBJ1-2 and V is TRBV7-9; D is unresolved. Germline lookup yields CDR1 SEHNR and CDR2 FQNEAQ (reference sequence). This CDR3 has 12 residues. Trimming took off 4 bases at V and 8 bases at J, with 11 bases between the two ends. CDR3: CASSSGLRGYTF. The DNA for the CDR3 is TGTGCCAGCAGCTCAGGACTGCGGGGCTACACCTTC. The complete variable domain, with remaining parts taken from reference TRBV7-9 and TRBJ1-2, reads DTGVSQNPRHKITKRGQNVTFRCDPISEHNRLYWYRQTLGQGPEFLTYFQNEAQLEKSRLLSDRFSAERPKGSFSTLEIQRTEQGDSAMYLCASSSGLRGYTFGSGTRLTVV.